The clone carrying this TCR beta chain was detected a few times. Sequencing used immunoSEQ multiplex PCR; TCRdb keeps in-frame clones, though not all of them. The table records 150,000 to 200,000 clones, roughly 82% of them present only once. The cohort comprised adults aged 18 to 89 years residing in 24 US areas. Participants' reported clinical history set cohort assignment. This record comes from a study of blood T cell repertoires in COVID-19. The CDR3 loop spans 14 amino acids. The V gene's germline CDR1 is SNHLY and CDR2 FYNNEI. V shed 4 bases and J shed 5 bases, with 11 bases lying between them. This chain joins TRBV2 and TRBJ1-4; no definite D call. This receptor was taken from a woman aged 55 to 70 with acute COVID-19. The sample consisted of PBMCs or T cells enriched from blood (not recorded which). CDR3: CASSGGPGNEKLFF. The CDR3 bases are TGTGCCAGCAGTGGAGGGCCTGGAAATGAAAAACTGTTTTTT.